The entry below describes one T cell receptor (beta chain). Antigen specificity is unknown. This specimen belongs to a study of cytomegalovirus exposure and HLA in healthy donors. Overall study context: From donors who were HLA-typed, an early data release held around 80 million unique TCRs.

The PCR made use of 60 Vbeta and 13 Jbeta primers. Under the authors' procedure: A later analysis counted 80 million or so unique TCR beta chains, about 11 million shared. Sequencing used immunoSEQ multiplex PCR; TCRdb keeps in-frame clones, though not all of them. V and J calls plus clone size are reproduced from that table; the DNA served to infer D and trimming. The sample's table shows tens of thousands of clones. The CDR3 is made up of 15 amino acids. V gave up 3 bases and J gave up 0 bases; unmatched junction bases: 5. CDR1 SQVTM and CDR2 ANQGSEA come from the germline V gene. Study-wide findings and caveats: A later analysis linked a missense DCLRE1C variant to TCR beta V- and J-gene trimming. Later, an analysis showed that TCR beta chains associated with HLA were more clonally expanded than others that were equally common.

The chain uses TRBV29-1 and TRBJ1-1; 9 bases line up with TRBD1. This TCR derives from a woman in her thirties in good health and CMV-seropositive. The source material was PBMCs. CDR3: CSVDLQGAMNTEAFF. The DNA for the CDR3 is TGCAGCGTTGACCTACAGGGGGCAATGAACACTGAAGCTTTCTTT.